The 31 T cell receptor beta chains below all came from one sample that was sequenced in a study of a mutant IDH1 vaccine in newly diagnosed glioma. These TCRs' antigens remain unknown. Sequencing was performed with immunoSEQ multiplex PCR; in TCRdb, only in-frame clones are kept and a portion is missing. The table records more than 25,000 clones, roughly four fifths of them present only once. Time point: week 35, safety follow-up. The content of each vaccine dose was 300 ug of mutant IDH1 20-mer peptide, and topical imiquimod accompanied it. Material: PBMCs, obtained from a glioma patient whose treatment included an IDH1 peptide vaccine. Receptors originate from a man aged 45-65 years with glioma.

The chain is built from TRBV15 and TRBJ1-5, with 8 positions matching TRBD1. The CDR3 has 14 amino acids. Trimming took 3 bases from V and 3 from J; bases not matched to a gene: 1. CDR1 and CDR2 (germline): LNHNV, YYDKDF (reference sequence). For the CDR3, the DNA is TGTGCCACCAGCAGGACAGGGGTCAATCAGCCCCAGCATTTT. Protein sequence: CATSRTGVNQPQHF.

This sequence joins TRBV2 and TRBJ2-1; no clear D. Trimming cost V 7 bases and J 5 bases, with 9 bases left between them. The CDR3 is 12 residues long. Germline CDR1 and CDR2: SNHLY and FYNNEI. In DNA form, the CDR3 reads TGTGCCAGCACTATCCTCCACAATGAGCAGTTCTTC. Translated, it gives CASTILHNEQFF.

This chain links TRBV5-1 with TRBJ2-7; 7 bases align to TRBD1. With V trimmed by 4 bases and J by 2 bases, 6 bases remained unmatched. This CDR3 contains 14 residues. Germline values: CDR1 SGHRS, CDR2 YFSETQ. The CDR3 DNA follows: TGCGCCAGCAGCAATTCCGGGACAGCCTACGAGCAGTACTTC. Protein product: CASSNSGTAYEQYF.

This clone came up a few times. The chain has TRBV5-1 and TRBJ2-7; D is possibly TRBD1 or TRBD2 (5 bases each). Trimming cost V 4 bases and J 2 bases, with 13 bases left between them. The CDR3 contains 14 residues. Germline V CDR1 and CDR2: SGHRS, YFSETQ. The CDR3 nucleotides are TGCGCCAGCAGCCCTGGGACGGCGACCTACGAGCAGTACTTC. This gives the protein CASSPGTATYEQYF.

This clone was counted between two and nine times. The CDR3, as DNA: TGTGCCAGCAGCCGGGACAGGTCCCAGCCCCAGCATTTT. Its protein product is CASSRDRSQPQHF. This sequence joins TRBV14 and TRBJ1-5, with TRBD1 matching over 8 bases. The CDR3 length is 13 residues. Trimming at V came to 4 bases and at J to 7 bases, leaving 3 bases not matched to a gene. Per germline, CDR1 SGHDN and CDR2 FVKESK. The full variable domain, with the rest looked up from reference TRBV14 and TRBJ1-5, is EAGVTQFPSHSVIEKGQTVTLRCDPISGHDNLYWYRRVMGKEIKFLLHFVKESKQDESGMPNNRFLAERTGGTYSTLKVQPAELEDSGVYFCASSRDRSQPQHFGDGTRLSIL.

This rearrangement joins TRBV5-1 to TRBJ1-1, with D perhaps matching TRBD1 (5 bases). Between the trimmed V and J ends, which lost 4 bases and 3 bases, there was a span of 10 bases. In germline, CDR1 is SGHRS, CDR2 YFSETQ. The CDR3 spans 13 residues. In DNA form, the CDR3 reads TGCGCCAGCAGCCTAGACAGTTACACTGAAGCTTTCTTT. This encodes CASSLDSYTEAFF. The full variable domain, rest sourced from reference TRBV5-1 and TRBJ1-1, is KAGVTQTPRYLIKTRGQQVTLSCSPISGHRSVSWYQQTPGQGLQFLFEYFSETQRNKGNFPGRFSGRQFSNSRSEMNVSTLELGDSALYLCASSLDSYTEAFFGQGTRLTVV.

The chain carries TRBV19 and TRBJ2-7; D possibly corresponds to TRBD2 (6 bases). Between the trimmed V and J ends, which lost 5 bases and 0 bases, there was a span of 11 bases. CDR1 is LNHDA, CDR2 SQIVND, per germline (reference sequence). The CDR3 sequence is 14 residues long. DNA of the CDR3: TGTGCCAGTAGTCCCACGGGGGTCTCCTACGAGCAGTACTTC. This gives the protein CASSPTGVSYEQYF.

V usage is TRBV30 and J usage is TRBJ2-2, with D possibly being TRBD1 (6 bases). Germline CDR1 reads GTSNPN; CDR2 reads SVGIG (reference sequence). The CDR3 runs 16 residues. The V and J ends lost 0 bases and 3 bases respectively, with 14 bases between them. The CDR3 reads CAWSVLGDKYTGELFF. Here the CDR3 DNA reads TGTGCCTGGAGTGTACTAGGGGACAAATACACCGGGGAGCTGTTTTTT.

The V gene is TRBV5-1, the J gene TRBJ2-2; 10 positions agree with TRBD1. In germline, CDR1 is SGHRS, CDR2 YFSETQ. V dropped 5 bases and J dropped 6; count of bases not matched to a gene: 7. There are 15 residues in the CDR3. The CDR3 DNA sequence: TGCGCCAGCAGTCCGGGACAGGGGTGGCCCGGGGAGCTGTTTTTT. Translation gives CASSPGQGWPGELFF. The whole variable domain, filled in from reference TRBV5-1 and TRBJ2-2, reads KAGVTQTPRYLIKTRGQQVTLSCSPISGHRSVSWYQQTPGQGLQFLFEYFSETQRNKGNFPGRFSGRQFSNSRSEMNVSTLELGDSALYLCASSPGQGWPGELFFGEGSRLTVL.

V is TRBV6-1 and J is TRBJ2-7, with D perhaps TRBD2 (6 bases). The germline CDR1 and CDR2 sequences are MNHNS and SASEGT. V was shortened by 1 base and J by 3 bases, with 13 bases between the two germline ends. The CDR3 length is 15 residues. CDR3 loop: CASSEGLGGGYEQYF. The CDR3 nucleotides are TGTGCCAGCAGTGAAGGACTGGGGGGAGGCTACGAGCAGTACTTC.

This clone has only one observation. The chain has TRBV4-3 and TRBJ2-1; no definite D call. Germline V gives CDR1 LGHNA, CDR2 YSLEER. The CDR3 is made up of 15 amino acids. V lost 1 base and J 4 bases, leaving 11 bases between the germline ends. The CDR3 nucleotides read TGCGCCAGCAGCCAAGCCGGGTGGGGTTACAATGAGCAGTTCTTC. Translated, it gives CASSQAGWGYNEQFF.

The rearrangement joins TRBV30 to TRBJ2-2; TRBD1 might be the D (6 bases). V was clipped by 4 bases and J by 4 bases, with 13 bases between them. Germline V CDR1 and CDR2: GTSNPN, SVGIG (reference sequence). The length of the CDR3 is 14 residues. The CDR3 spells CAWIGQRFTGELFF. The CDR3 DNA reads as TGTGCCTGGATTGGACAGCGGTTCACCGGGGAGCTGTTTTTT.

V gene TRBV10-3 combines with J gene TRBJ2-2; TRBD2 is a possible D gene (6 bases). The CDR3 consists of 15 residues. Germline CDR1 ENHRY, CDR2 SYGVKD. Deletions cut 4 bases from V and 0 bases from J, with 9 bases between. CDR3 nucleotides: TGTGCCATCAGTGGGGGCGGGACGAACACCGGGGAGCTGTTTTTT. Translation gives CAISGGGTNTGELFF.

The genes are TRBV5-1 and TRBJ2-2; D unclear. V lost 5 bases, J lost 6 bases, and 14 bases lay in between. The CDR3 consists of 14 residues. Germline CDR1 reads SGHRS; CDR2 reads YFSETQ. The CDR3 loop is CASRAYEVAGELFF. The DNA of the CDR3 is TGCGCCAGCAGGGCGTACGAGGTAGCCGGGGAGCTGTTTTTT.

This clone turned up a few times. In DNA, the CDR3 is TGTGCCAGCAGCAAGCCCGGAGGGGATTCACCCCTCCACTTT. Translated, it gives CASSKPGGDSPLHF. The V and J genes are TRBV6-5 and TRBJ1-6, with D maybe TRBD1 (5 bases). Germline V gives CDR1 MNHEY, CDR2 SVGAGI. V was cut by 6 bases and J by 8 bases, with 14 bases left in between. The CDR3 has 14 residues.

The chain couples TRBV29-1 to TRBJ2-5; 12 bases line up with TRBD2. Germline values: CDR1 SQVTM, CDR2 ANQGSEA. V gave up 7 bases and J gave up 5 bases; unmatched junction bases: 8. This CDR3 contains 14 residues. The CDR3 is CSAFLAGGLETQYF. The CDR3 DNA sequence: TGCAGCGCCTTTCTAGCGGGAGGGTTGGAGACCCAGTACTTC.

V is TRBV27 and J is TRBJ1-5, with 8 nucleotides matching TRBD1. This CDR3 is 14 amino acids long. From germline, CDR1 is MNHEY and CDR2 SMNVEV (reference sequence). V dropped 5 bases and J dropped 2; count of bases not matched to a gene: 2. The CDR3 region has the DNA TGTGCCAGCAGTCCGGGACAGGGCAATCAGCCCCAGCATTTT. Its translation: CASSPGQGNQPQHF.

This clone has just one count. The chain uses TRBV5-1 and TRBJ1-6; no firm D call. This CDR3 is built from 14 residues. V lost 0 bases and J 10 bases, leaving 11 bases between the germline ends. Germline V lookup: CDR1 SGHRS, CDR2 YFSETQ. The CDR3: CASSLAFMGSPLHF. In DNA form, the CDR3 reads TGCGCCAGCAGCTTGGCCTTTATGGGATCACCCCTCCACTTT.

This clone was detected only a few times. J is TRBJ1-1 and V is TRBV2; TRBD1 agrees at 7 bases. CDR3 length equals 11 residues. The germline CDR1 and CDR2 sequences are SNHLY and FYNNEI. Losses at the gene ends were 5 bases for V and 11 bases for J; bases not matched to a gene: 5. CDR3 sequence (DNA): TGTGCCAGCAGTACGACAGGGTGGGCTTTCTTT. It specifies CASSTTGWAFF.

This clone was picked up a small number of times. The rearrangement links TRBV2 to TRBJ1-1; no clear D gene. This CDR3 comprises 11 residues. CDR1 and CDR2 (germline): SNHLY, FYNNEI. Trimming stripped 4 bases from V and 7 bases from J, with 7 bases between. CDR3 in DNA: TGTGCCAGCAGTGTAGGAGGTGAAGCTTTCTTT. It translates to CASSVGGEAFF.

The V and J genes are TRBV4-1 and TRBJ1-4, with a weak D call TRBD1 (5 bases). Germline V gene data show CDR1 as MGHRA and CDR2 as YSYEKL. With 0 bases removed from V and 8 bases from J, the gap between germline ends came to 10 bases. The CDR3 totals 14 residues. The CDR3 region has the DNA TGCGCCAGCAGCCAAGATGGGGGAAGGGAAAAACTGTTTTTT. It translates to CASSQDGGREKLFF.

The DNA for the CDR3 is TGCGCCAGCAGCCAAGAGGCAGCGTATAATTCACCCCTCCACTTT. Its translation: CASSQEAAYNSPLHF. V is TRBV4-3 and J is TRBJ1-6; D is unresolved. V lost 0 bases and J 4 bases, leaving 7 bases between the germline ends. The CDR3 contains 15 residues. Germline V gene lookup returns CDR1 LGHNA and CDR2 YSLEER.

The rearrangement joins TRBV9 to TRBJ2-1; possible D gene TRBD1, 5 bases. Germline V gene lookup returns CDR1 SGDLS and CDR2 YYNGEE. Trimming took off 3 bases at V and 1 base at J, with 8 bases between the two ends. This CDR3 comprises 14 residues. CDR3 sequence: CASSEKGSYNEQFF. DNA of the CDR3: TGTGCCAGCAGCGAGAAGGGGTCCTACAATGAGCAGTTCTTC.

The V call is TRBV9, the J call TRBJ2-2, with 11 bases that match TRBD2. The CDR3 sequence is 17 residues long. The V and J ends lost 4 bases and 4 bases, in that order; junction bases with no gene match: 9. In germline, CDR1 is SGDLS, CDR2 YYNGEE. CDR3 DNA: TGTGCCAGCAGCCCTCTAGCGGGGGGCTCGATCACCGGGGAGCTGTTTTTT. This translates into CASSPLAGGSITGELFF.

The chain is built from TRBV27 and TRBJ1-1; D is undetermined. V dropped 1 base and J dropped 1 base, with 4 bases sitting between them. This CDR3 region has 13 residues. The germline gives CDR1 MNHEY, CDR2 SMNVEV (reference sequence). CDR3 region: CASSLLGNTEAFF. Here the CDR3 DNA reads TGTGCCAGCAGTTTATTAGGGAACACTGAAGCTTTCTTT.

The chain is built from TRBV6-4 and TRBJ2-7; TRBD1 aligns across 7 bases. The germline V gene encodes CDR1 MRHNA and CDR2 SNTAGT. V lost 9 bases and J lost 3; bases outside the gene matches: 20. The CDR3 sequence is 17 residues long. CDR3 coding DNA: TGTGCCAGAGCAGAGGGACAGCGAGCAAATGGTGACTACGAGCAGTACTTC. Its translation: CARAEGQRANGDYEQYF.

This clone was recorded once. The chain joins TRBV18 to TRBJ1-1, with D maybe TRBD1 (5 bases). Looked up from germline, CDR1 is KGHSH and CDR2 is LQKENI. V lost 3 bases and J 8 bases, leaving 13 bases between the germline ends. The CDR3 extends over 13 amino acids. CDR3 nucleotides: TGTGCCAGCTCACCCGGGGGAGGTCAAGAAGCTTTCTTT. Translation: CASSPGGGQEAFF.

The CDR3 bases are TGTGCCAGCAGCCAAAACATAAGGGGAACTGAAGCTTTCTTT. Protein: CASSQNIRGTEAFF. This rearrangement joins TRBV9 to TRBJ1-1; TRBD1 is a possible D gene (5 bases). The CDR3 sequence is 14 residues long. In germline, CDR1 is SGDLS, CDR2 YYNGEE. The V gene lost 4 bases and the J gene lost 5 bases, with 15 bases spanning the gap.

Only a few counts were recorded for this clone. The identical CDR3 is also encoded by other nucleotide sequences in the sample. The chain has TRBV27 and TRBJ1-2; no definite D call. This CDR3 spans 12 amino acids. Germline V gene sequence: CDR1 MNHEY, CDR2 SMNVEV (reference sequence). V lost 4 bases, J lost 8 bases, and 11 bases lay in between. The CDR3: CASSSSGQGYTF. The CDR3 DNA is TGTGCCAGCAGTTCATCCGGGCAAGGCTACACCTTC.

This clone has just a few counts. This chain uses TRBV27 with TRBJ1-1; 8 bases align to TRBD1. This CDR3 is 13 amino acids long. Germline V lookup: CDR1 MNHEY, CDR2 SMNVEV (reference sequence). The junction had 4 bases not matched to a gene; V was cut back by 5 bases and J by 5 bases. Written as DNA, the CDR3 is TGTGCCAGCAGTACGACAGGGGTGACTGAAGCTTTCTTT. Translated, it gives CASSTTGVTEAFF.

As for this clone: One end of the junction is discordant with germline, which a read error may explain. The chain recombines TRBV4-3 with TRBJ2-7; D is undetermined. Per germline, CDR1 LGHNA and CDR2 YSLEER. The length of the CDR3 is 15 residues. The DNA for the CDR3 is TGCGCCAGCAGCCAAGGTATCTCCTCCTCCCACGAGCAGTACTTC. This encodes CASSQGISSSHEQYF.